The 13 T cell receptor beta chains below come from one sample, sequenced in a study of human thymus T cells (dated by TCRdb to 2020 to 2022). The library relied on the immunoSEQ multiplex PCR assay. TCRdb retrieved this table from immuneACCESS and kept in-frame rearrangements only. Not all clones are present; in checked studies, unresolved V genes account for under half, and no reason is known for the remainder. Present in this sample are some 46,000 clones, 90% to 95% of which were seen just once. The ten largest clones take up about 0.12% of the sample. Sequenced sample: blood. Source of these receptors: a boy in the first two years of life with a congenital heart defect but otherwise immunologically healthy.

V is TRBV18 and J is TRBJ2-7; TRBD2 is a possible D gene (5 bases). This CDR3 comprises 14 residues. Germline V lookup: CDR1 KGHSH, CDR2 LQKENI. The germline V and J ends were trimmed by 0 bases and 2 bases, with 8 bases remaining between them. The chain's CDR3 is CASSPPSGTYEQYF. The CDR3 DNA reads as TGTGCCAGCTCACCACCGAGCGGAACCTACGAGCAGTACTTC.

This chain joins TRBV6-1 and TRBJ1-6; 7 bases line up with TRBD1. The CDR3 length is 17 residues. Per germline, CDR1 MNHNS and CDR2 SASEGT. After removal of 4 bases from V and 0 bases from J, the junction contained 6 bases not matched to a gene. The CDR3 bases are TGTGCCAGCAGTGCCCGACAGGGAAGCTCCTATAATTCACCCCTCCACTTT. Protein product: CASSARQGSSYNSPLHF.

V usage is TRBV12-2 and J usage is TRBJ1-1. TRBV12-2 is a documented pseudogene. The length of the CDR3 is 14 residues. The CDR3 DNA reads TGTGCAAGTCGCTTAGCAGGGTCGAACACTGAAGCTTTCTTT. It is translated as CASRLAGSNTEAFF.

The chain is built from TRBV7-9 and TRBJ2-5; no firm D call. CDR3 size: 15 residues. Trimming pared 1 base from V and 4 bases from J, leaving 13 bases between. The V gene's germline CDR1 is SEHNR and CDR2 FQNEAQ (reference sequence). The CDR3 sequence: CASSLGQPILETQYF. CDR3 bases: TGTGCCAGCAGCTTAGGCCAACCCATTTTAGAGACCCAGTACTTC.

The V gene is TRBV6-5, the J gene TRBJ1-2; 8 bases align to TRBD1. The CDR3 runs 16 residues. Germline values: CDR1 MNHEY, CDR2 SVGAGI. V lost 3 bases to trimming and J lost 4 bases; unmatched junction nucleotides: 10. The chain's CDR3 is CASSYSSGGPSYGYTF. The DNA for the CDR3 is TGTGCCAGCAGTTATTCATCAGGGGGCCCTTCCTATGGCTACACCTTC.

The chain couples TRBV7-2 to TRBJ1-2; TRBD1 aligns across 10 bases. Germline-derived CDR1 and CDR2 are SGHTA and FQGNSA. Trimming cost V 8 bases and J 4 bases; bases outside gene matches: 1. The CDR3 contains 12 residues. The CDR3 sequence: CASRTGGYGYTF. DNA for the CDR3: TGTGCCAGCCGGACAGGGGGCTATGGCTACACCTTC. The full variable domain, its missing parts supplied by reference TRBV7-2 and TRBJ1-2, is GAGVSQSPSNKVTEKGKDVELRCDPISGHTALYWYRQSLGQGLEFLIYFQGNSAPDKSGLPSDRFSAERTGGSVSTLTIQRTQQEDSAVYLCASRTGGYGYTFGSGTRLTVV.

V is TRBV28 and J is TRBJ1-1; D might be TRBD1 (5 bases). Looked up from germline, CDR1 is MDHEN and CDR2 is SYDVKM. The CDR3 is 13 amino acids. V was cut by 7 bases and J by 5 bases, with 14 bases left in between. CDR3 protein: CASIGAGRTEAFF. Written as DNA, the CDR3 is TGTGCCAGCATTGGGGCAGGGAGGACTGAAGCTTTCTTT.

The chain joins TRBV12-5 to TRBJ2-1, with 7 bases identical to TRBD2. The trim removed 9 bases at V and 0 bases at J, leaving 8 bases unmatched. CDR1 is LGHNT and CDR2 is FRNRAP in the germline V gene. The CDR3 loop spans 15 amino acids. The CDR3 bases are TGTGCTAGGGTGGGGGGGTCTCGCTCCTACAATGAGCAGTTCTTC. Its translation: CARVGGSRSYNEQFF.

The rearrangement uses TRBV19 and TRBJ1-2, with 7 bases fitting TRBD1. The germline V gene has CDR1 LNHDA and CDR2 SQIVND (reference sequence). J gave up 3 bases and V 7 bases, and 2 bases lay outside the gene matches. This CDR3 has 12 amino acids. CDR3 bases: TGTGCCAGTACGACAGGGCACTATGGCTACACCTTC. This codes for CASTTGHYGYTF.

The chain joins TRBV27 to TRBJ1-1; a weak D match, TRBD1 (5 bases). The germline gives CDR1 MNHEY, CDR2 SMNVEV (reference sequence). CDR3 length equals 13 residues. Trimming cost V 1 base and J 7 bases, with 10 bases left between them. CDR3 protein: CASSLYSGGEAFF. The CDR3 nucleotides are TGTGCCAGCAGTTTATATTCGGGGGGTGAAGCTTTCTTT.

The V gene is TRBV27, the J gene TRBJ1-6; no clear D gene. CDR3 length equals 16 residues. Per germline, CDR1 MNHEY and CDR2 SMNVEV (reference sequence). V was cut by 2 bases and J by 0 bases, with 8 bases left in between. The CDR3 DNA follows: TGTGCCAGCAGTTTAAAAATAAACTCCTATAATTCACCCCTCCACTTT. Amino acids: CASSLKINSYNSPLHF.

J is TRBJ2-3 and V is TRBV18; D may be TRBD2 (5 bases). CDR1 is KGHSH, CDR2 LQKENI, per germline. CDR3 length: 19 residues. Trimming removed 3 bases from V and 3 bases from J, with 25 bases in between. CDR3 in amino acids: CASSPRRTARGPQTDTQYF. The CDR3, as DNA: TGTGCCAGCTCACCGAGGAGGACGGCCCGTGGTCCACAGACAGATACGCAGTATTTT.

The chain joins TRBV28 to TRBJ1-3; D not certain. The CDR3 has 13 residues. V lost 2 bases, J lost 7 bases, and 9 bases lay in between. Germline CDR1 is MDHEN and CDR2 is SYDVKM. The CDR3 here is CASSLLDLNTIYF. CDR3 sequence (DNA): TGTGCCAGCAGTTTACTGGATTTGAACACCATATATTTT.